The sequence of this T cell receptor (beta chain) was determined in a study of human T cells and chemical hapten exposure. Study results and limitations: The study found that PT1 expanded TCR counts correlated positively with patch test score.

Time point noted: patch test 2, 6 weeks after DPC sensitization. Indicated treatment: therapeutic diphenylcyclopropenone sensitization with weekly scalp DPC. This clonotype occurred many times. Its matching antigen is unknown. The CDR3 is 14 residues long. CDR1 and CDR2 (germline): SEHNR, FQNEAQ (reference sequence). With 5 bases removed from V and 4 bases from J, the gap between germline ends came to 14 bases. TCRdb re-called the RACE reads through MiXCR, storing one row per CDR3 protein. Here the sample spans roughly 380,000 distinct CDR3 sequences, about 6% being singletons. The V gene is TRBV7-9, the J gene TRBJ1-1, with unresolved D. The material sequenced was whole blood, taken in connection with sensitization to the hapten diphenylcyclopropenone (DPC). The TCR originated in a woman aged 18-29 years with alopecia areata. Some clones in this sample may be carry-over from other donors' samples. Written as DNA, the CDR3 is TGTGCCAGCAGCCACGAGGGAAGAGGCACTGAAGCTTTCTTT. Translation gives CASSHEGRGTEAFF.